Below are 5 T cell receptor beta chains sequenced from a single sample in a study of technical replicates of blood from a few donors. Some clones are missing from TCRdb's copy, which holds only in-frame ones; the method was immunoSEQ multiplex PCR. The sample holds about 76,000 clones; roughly 85% are singletons and the top ten take roughly 4.5%. Input material: PBMCs. The receptors were sampled from a human donor in good health. Some clones in this sample may be carry-over from other donors' samples.

CDR3 DNA sequence: TGTGCCAGCAGCCGCCGGGGGGGAATCCTTTCGGGCTACACCTTC. Its translation is CASSRRGGILSGYTF. The rearrangement links TRBV7-9 to TRBJ1-2; TRBD1 might be the D (5 bases). V was shortened by 5 bases and J by 8 bases, with 21 bases between the two germline ends. Germline V lookup: CDR1 SEHNR, CDR2 FQNEAQ (reference sequence). CDR3 length: 15 residues.

This clone was seen only a few times. The gene calls are TRBV5-6 and TRBJ1-5, with TRBD1 matching 10 bases. This CDR3 has 18 amino acids. In germline, CDR1 is SGHDT, CDR2 YYEEEE. The J segment lost 2 bases and the V segment lost 3 bases, leaving 11 bases of the junction unmatched. This chain's CDR3 is CASSSRERQGAGNQPQHF. In DNA form, the CDR3 reads TGTGCCAGCAGCTCCAGAGAGAGACAGGGGGCTGGCAATCAGCCCCAGCATTTT.

This clone showed up just a few times. The chain uses TRBV19 and TRBJ1-1, with TRBD1 matching 9 bases. Trimming cost V 1 base and J 7 bases; bases outside gene matches: 4. Per the germline V gene, CDR1 is LNHDA and CDR2 is SQIVND (reference sequence). CDR3 length: 14 residues. CDR3 bases: TGTGCCAGTAGTATAGGCGGACAGGGGAGTGAAGCTTTCTTT. Amino acids: CASSIGGQGSEAFF.

This rearrangement joins TRBV9 to TRBJ2-1, with 9 bases aligning to TRBD2. The germline gives CDR1 SGDLS, CDR2 YYNGEE. J lost 2 bases, V lost 2 bases, and 17 bases had no gene match. The CDR3 consists of 20 residues. In DNA, the CDR3 is TGTGCCAGCAGCGTGGGTGAGGGTCAAAAAAGCGGGAGGACCTACAATGAGCAGTTCTTC. It specifies CASSVGEGQKSGRTYNEQFF.

The J gene is TRBJ2-3, the V gene TRBV18; D may be TRBD2 (7 bases). The CDR3 has 18 residues. The V gene's germline CDR1 is KGHSH and CDR2 LQKENI. Trimming pared 3 bases from V and 3 bases from J, leaving 22 bases between. The CDR3: CASSPSNVRGARTDTQYF. For the CDR3, the DNA is TGTGCCAGCTCACCTTCAAATGTTCGGGGGGCGCGGACAGATACGCAGTATTTT.